This entry lists 25 T cell receptor beta chains sequenced from one sample in a study of T cells in Graves' hyperthyroidism and ophthalmopathy. Regions amplified from RNA transcripts were the TCR beta CDR3 regions. The TCR CDR3 was amplified in a first-round RT-PCR using the HTBI primer set. TCRdb fed the multiplex PCR reads into MiXCR, producing one record per CDR3 protein. The repertoire holds fewer than 110,000 distinct CDR3 sequences, with over 45% as singletons. The sample taken for sequencing was blood. The origin of the receptors is a man aged 40-50 years with Graves' hyperthyroidism.

This clonotype occurred many times. In nucleotides, the CDR3 is TGTGCCAGCAGCTTGGCCTATGAGCAGTTCTTC. This sequence encodes CASSLAYEQFF. The chain combines TRBV5-8 with TRBJ2-1, with D unclear. The V end lost 0 bases, the J end lost 8 bases, and 3 bases lay between the germline ends. This CDR3 has 11 residues. Per germline, CDR1 SGHTS and CDR2 YDEGEE.

In regard to this clonotype: Being one base from a much bigger clone, this may be a read error. This chain connects TRBV7-6 to TRBJ2-7; TRBD1 might be the D (6 bases). The CDR3 covers 14 residues. The germline V and J ends were trimmed by 5 bases and 2 bases, with 13 bases remaining between them. Per the germline V gene, CDR1 is SGHVS and CDR2 is FNYEAQ. The CDR3 nucleotides read TGTGCCAGCAGCCCGTATGGGACAACCTACGAGCAGTACTTC. This encodes CASSPYGTTYEQYF.

This clonotype was observed many times. This chain connects TRBV2 to TRBJ2-2; 7 bases fit TRBD2. The CDR3 is 17 amino acids. Germline CDR1 SNHLY, CDR2 FYNNEI. The V and J ends lost 2 bases and 5 bases, in that order; junction bases with no gene match: 11. DNA of the CDR3: TGTGCCAGCAGTGAATATAAGCGGGAAAGACCTACCGGGGAGCTGTTTTTT. Translation: CASSEYKRERPTGELFF.

This clonotype was recorded many times. The rearrangement links TRBV20-1 to TRBJ2-1; 8 bases are shared with TRBD1. CDR1 is DFQATT, CDR2 SNEGSKA, per germline (reference sequence). The ends lost 0 bases at V and 7 bases at J; junction bases unmatched: 11. This CDR3 has 16 residues. The CDR3 here is CSARDNFQGAANEQFF. CDR3 sequence (DNA): TGCAGTGCTAGAGACAATTTTCAGGGGGCGGCTAATGAGCAGTTCTTC.

Worth noting for this clonotype: One end of the junction is discordant with germline, which a read error may explain. The genes are TRBV20-1 and TRBJ1-1; weak D call: TRBD1 (5 bases). The CDR3 sequence is 14 residues long. Per germline, CDR1 DFQATT and CDR2 SNEGSKA (reference sequence). The CDR3 reads CSADVGGMNTEASF. The CDR3 DNA reads TGCAGTGCTGACGTCGGGGGAATGAACACGGAAGCTTCCTTT.

Concerning this clonotype: A read error may account for a junction end that differs from germline. This rearrangement joins TRBV2 to TRBJ2-2, with 12 bases lining up with TRBD2. Per germline, CDR1 SNHLY and CDR2 FYNNEI. This CDR3 comprises 15 residues. The CDR3 DNA sequence: TGTGCCAGCAGGACTAGCGGGGGAGACACCGGGGAGCTGCTTTTT. Its protein is CASRTSGGDTGELLF.

The genes are TRBV15 and TRBJ1-2; tentatively, D is TRBD1 (5 bases). V was clipped by 1 base and J by 2 bases, with 11 bases between them. This CDR3 has 15 amino acids. The germline gives CDR1 LNHNV, CDR2 YYDKDF (reference sequence). The CDR3 coding sequence is TGTGCCACCAGCAGAGGAGAGCAGGGAAACTATGGCTACACCTTC. This sequence encodes CATSRGEQGNYGYTF.

Notes on this clonotype: One base away lies a much larger clone, so this may be a sequencing read error. The rearrangement links TRBV25-1 to TRBJ1-1; D is ambiguous. This CDR3 is built from 13 residues. The V and J ends lost 6 bases and 1 base respectively, with 9 bases between them. Germline-derived CDR1 and CDR2 are MGHDK and SYGVNS. The CDR3 DNA sequence: TGTGCCAGCAGCAAGGACCCGAACACTGAAGCTTTCTTT. It specifies CASSKDPNTEAFF.

This clonotype appeared many times. J is TRBJ1-2 and V is TRBV7-9; D is uncertain. This CDR3 is 13 amino acids long. Germline V lookup: CDR1 SEHNR, CDR2 FQNEAQ (reference sequence). V lost 1 base and J 6 bases, leaving 9 bases between the germline ends. The CDR3 loop is CASSLVAPDGYTF. The CDR3 coding sequence is TGTGCCAGCAGCTTAGTAGCCCCGGATGGCTACACCTTC. Looking up the rest from reference TRBV7-9 and TRBJ1-2 gives the full variable domain: DTGVSQNPRHKITKRGQNVTFRCDPISEHNRLYWYRQTLGQGPEFLTYFQNEAQLEKSRLLSDRFSAERPKGSFSTLEIQRTEQGDSAMYLCASSLVAPDGYTFGSGTRLTVV.

The chain joins TRBV30 to TRBJ2-7; D ambiguous. V lost 0 bases and J lost 2, with 11 bases in between. This CDR3 spans 14 amino acids. Germline-derived CDR1 and CDR2 are GTSNPN and SVGIG (reference sequence). Written as DNA, the CDR3 is TGTGCCTGGAGTGTAGGCCGGGTAACCTACGAGCAGTACTTC. This translates into CAWSVGRVTYEQYF. Complete variable domain (other parts from reference TRBV30 and TRBJ2-7): SQTIHQWPATLVQPVGSPLSLECTVEGTSNPNLYWYRQAAGRGLQLLFYSVGIGQISSEVPQNLSASRPQDRQFILSSKKLLLSDSGFYLCAWSVGRVTYEQYFGPGTRLTVT.

This clonotype came up many times. The chain employs TRBV20-1 and TRBJ2-3; D is possibly TRBD1 (5 bases). The J call may be incorrect, as the DNA end agrees better with TRBJ1-5. CDR1 DFQATT and CDR2 SNEGSKA come from the germline V gene (reference sequence). This CDR3 region has 14 residues. The DNA of the CDR3 is TGCAGTGCTAGAGATCGGGCTAGCGGGGGAGCCCAGCATTTT. Its translation: CSARDRASGGAQHF.

Ten or more counts support this clonotype. The chain links TRBV6-5 to TRBJ2-7; D gene uncertain. V was clipped by 7 bases and J by 9 bases, with 13 bases between them. The CDR3 has 11 residues. Germline values: CDR1 MNHEY, CDR2 SVGAGI. In DNA form, the CDR3 reads TGTGCCAGCACACTTGGGCAGCTGCAGTACTTC. It encodes CASTLGQLQYF.

This clonotype was seen at least ten times. The genes are TRBV19 and TRBJ1-1, with D perhaps matching TRBD1 (6 bases). Germline CDR1 reads LNHDA; CDR2 reads SQIVND (reference sequence). The CDR3 is 13 residues long. Deletions cut 7 bases from V and 1 base from J, with 10 bases between. The CDR3 loop reads CASKEGGNTEAFF. The DNA for the CDR3 is TGTGCCAGTAAGGAGGGGGGGAACACTGAAGCTTTCTTT.

In its sample, this clonotype was seen many times. The J gene is TRBJ2-7, the V gene TRBV6-6; no firm D call. CDR1 MNHNY and CDR2 SVGAGI come from the germline V gene (reference sequence). V was shortened by 10 bases and J by 6 bases, with 7 bases between the two germline ends. CDR3 length: 9 residues. In DNA form, the CDR3 reads TGTGCCACCGGTTTCGAGCAGTACTTC. It translates to CATGFEQYF.

As for this clonotype: A read error may explain this, as a much larger clone is one base away. The V call is TRBV7-9, the J call TRBJ1-2, with D possibly matching TRBD1 (6 bases). The germline V gene has CDR1 SEHNR and CDR2 FQNEAQ (reference sequence). The V end lost 8 bases, the J end lost 3 bases, and 13 bases lay between the germline ends. The CDR3 contains 13 residues. DNA for the CDR3: TGTGCCAGCGGCTCCGGGACATACTATGGCTACACCTTC. Residues: CASGSGTYYGYTF.

Note on this clonotype: A junction end diverges from the germline sequence, so it may reflect a read error. The rearrangement links TRBV12-3 or TRBV12-4 to TRBJ2-7, with D tentatively TRBD1 (5 bases). The CDR3 is made up of 9 amino acids. The CDR3 region is CASSPKAGF. The CDR3 region has the DNA TGTGCCAGCAGTCCAAAGGCAGGGTTC.

Note on this clonotype: With a much larger clone just one base away, this may be a read error. The chain couples TRBV7-2 to TRBJ2-1; D is uncertain. This CDR3 spans 12 amino acids. The germline gives CDR1 SGHTA, CDR2 FQGNSA. CDR3 residues: CAGSLESLEQFF. Here the CDR3 DNA reads TGTGCCGGCAGCTTAGAGTCCCTAGAGCAGTTCTTC.

The chain carries TRBV5-1 and TRBJ2-1, with 15 bases lining up with TRBD2. V lost 0 bases and J lost 10; bases outside the gene matches: 8. Germline lookup yields CDR1 SGHRS and CDR2 YFSETQ. The CDR3 sequence is 17 residues long. CDR3 nucleotides: TGCGCCAGCAGCTTGGCCTCCGGACTAGCGGGGGGGCGAGAGCAGTTCTTC. The encoded protein is CASSLASGLAGGREQFF.

Concerning this clonotype: It may be a read error: a sequence one base away is much more abundant. The chain is built from TRBV9 and TRBJ1-1; D is ambiguous. CDR3 length: 15 amino acids. The germline V and J ends were trimmed by 5 bases and 7 bases, with 21 bases remaining between them. Germline CDR1 is SGDLS and CDR2 is YYNGEE. The CDR3 DNA sequence: TGTGCCAGCAGTAGGATAGTTCCCCGTTCAGGTGAAGCTTTCTTT. Its translation is CASSRIVPRSGEAFF.

Only a few counts were recorded for this clonotype. A read error may explain this, as a much larger clone is one base away. The chain carries TRBV20-1 and TRBJ2-2; possible D gene TRBD2, 5 bases. The CDR3 is 16 amino acids. CDR1 DFQATT and CDR2 SNEGSKA come from the germline V gene (reference sequence). Trimming removed 0 bases at V and 6 bases at J, with 17 bases between. The CDR3: CSARDGERIQAGELFF. CDR3 nucleotides: TGCAGTGCTAGAGATGGAGAGCGGATCCAAGCCGGGGAGCTGTTTTTT.

This clonotype was counted at least ten times. The chain uses TRBV25-1 and TRBJ2-5, with D unclear. The length of the CDR3 is 15 residues. Germline CDR1 MGHDK, CDR2 SYGVNS. V was shortened by 1 base and J by 1 base, with 10 bases between the two germline ends. CDR3 DNA: TGTGCCAGCAGTGAATTAGAACGACTCCAAGAGACCCAGTACTTC. Translation gives CASSELERLQETQYF.

A note on this clonotype: Because it lacks the conserved phenylalanine or tryptophan at the end, this CDR3 is likely a read error. V and J are TRBV20-1 and TRBJ2-3; no reliable D call. Germline CDR1 is DFQATT and CDR2 is SNEGSKA (reference sequence). The CDR3 contains 10 residues. CDR3 bases: TGCAGAGACGACACGGATACGCAGTATCTT. It is translated as CRDDTDTQYL.

The V and J genes are TRBV20-1 and TRBJ2-5; D unresolved. Between the trimmed V and J ends, which lost 4 bases and 11 bases, there was a span of 11 bases. Germline V CDR1 and CDR2: DFQATT, SNEGSKA (reference sequence). The CDR3 totals 10 residues. CDR3 sequence (DNA): TGCAGTGCTACGCTGAGTGAGCAGTACTTC. As protein: CSATLSEQYF.

Details on this clonotype: The missing conserved phenylalanine or tryptophan at the end of this CDR3 makes a read error likely. The DNA is omitted, as the CDR3 cannot be located on it reliably, and the CDR3 follows TCRdb's listing. The chain has TRBV13 and TRBJ2-6. With termini counted, the CDR3 has 9 amino acids. Germline V gives CDR1 PRHDT, CDR2 FYEKMQ (reference sequence). CDR3 amino acids: CASSSSWTS.

This clonotype was seen ten or more times. CDR3 sequence reads: CSARDILGTGELFF. The CDR3, as DNA: TGCAGTGCTAGAGATATCTTAGGGACCGGGGAGCTGTTTTTT. The V call is TRBV20-1, the J call TRBJ2-2; D not certain. Germline loops: CDR1 DFQATT, CDR2 SNEGSKA (reference sequence). Trimming took 0 bases from V and 5 from J, leaving 10 bases between them. The CDR3 spans 14 residues.